This T cell receptor (beta chain) came from a study of shared clonotypes between healthy human individuals. About the research overall: There were three CD4 naive, three CD4 memory, two CD8 naive and one CD8 memory plates per donor.

Some clones are missing from TCRdb's copy, which holds only in-frame ones; the method was immunoSEQ multiplex PCR. This sample carries approximately 1.4 million clones, 95% to 99% of them seen once, and the ten largest clones take about 0.42%. Turning to this clone: Its antigen is currently unknown.

General study findings and limits: Sequencing depth was predicted to influence how clonotypes are shared among donors. Rarefaction analysis demonstrated incomplete sorted-subset sequencing notwithstanding large depth.

Trimming at V came to 2 bases and at J to 5 bases, leaving 8 bases not matched to a gene. The CDR3 has 15 residues. Germline V lookup: CDR1 KGHSH, CDR2 LQKENI. The sequence came from a man in his thirties or forties in good health. Sequenced material: naive CD4+ T cells sorted from blood. Indicated subset: CD45RA+ positively selected. The chain employs TRBV18 and TRBJ1-2, with TRBD1 matching 7 bases. The CDR3 sequence is CASSPESQGGYGYTF. The CDR3 nucleotides read TGTGCCAGCTCACCAGAATCCCAGGGGGGATATGGCTACACCTTC.